This TCR beta chain was documented in a study of blood T cells in healthy people across ages. Germline CDR1 and CDR2: SGHDN and FVKESK. The V gene end was trimmed by 0 bases and the J gene end by 2 bases; junction bases not matched to a gene: 7. This CDR3 contains 16 residues. Combining a sample-barcoded 5' primer with a J-beta primer mix, a second PCR ran for roughly 6 to 12 cycles. TCRdb reanalysed the 5' RACE reads using MiXCR and keeps one entry per CDR3 protein. This table has approximately 960,000 distinct CDR3 sequences, almost 30% appearing once. This sample was shared with a second study, whose subject was T cells of mothers and their children.

This clonotype was obtained from a woman between 40 and 55 years old in good health. The chain couples TRBV14 to TRBJ2-7; 7 nucleotides align to TRBD1. The specimen sequenced was blood. CDR3 region: CASSQDHRDSTYEQYF. As DNA, the CDR3 is TGTGCCAGCAGCCAAGATCATCGGGACAGTACCTACGAGCAGTACTTC.